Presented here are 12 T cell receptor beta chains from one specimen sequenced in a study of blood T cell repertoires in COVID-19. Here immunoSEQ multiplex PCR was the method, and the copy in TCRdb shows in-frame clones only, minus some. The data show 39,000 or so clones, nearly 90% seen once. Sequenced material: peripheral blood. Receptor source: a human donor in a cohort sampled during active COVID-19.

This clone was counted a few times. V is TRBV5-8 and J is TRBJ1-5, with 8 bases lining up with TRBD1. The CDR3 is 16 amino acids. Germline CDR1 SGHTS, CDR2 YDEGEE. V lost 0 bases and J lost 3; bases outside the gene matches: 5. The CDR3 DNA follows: TGTGCCAGCAGCTTGGGCCGACAGGGGTACAATCAGCCCCAGCATTTT. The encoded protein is CASSLGRQGYNQPQHF.

CDR3 sequence (DNA): TGTGCCAGCAGGTCAGGGACAGGACACTACGAGCAGTACTTC. It codes for CASRSGTGHYEQYF. This chain joins TRBV5-6 and TRBJ2-7, with TRBD1 identical over 8 bases. The CDR3 sequence is 14 residues long. CDR1 SGHDT and CDR2 YYEEEE come from the germline V gene. V lost 5 bases, J lost 3 bases, and 7 bases stayed unmatched.

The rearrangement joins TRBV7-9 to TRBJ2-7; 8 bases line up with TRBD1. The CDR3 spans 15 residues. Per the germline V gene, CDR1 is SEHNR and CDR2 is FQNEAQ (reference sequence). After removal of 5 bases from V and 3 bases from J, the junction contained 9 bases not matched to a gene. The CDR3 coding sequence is TGTGCCAGCAGCAGTGGGGACAGGACCTACTACGAGCAGTACTTC. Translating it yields CASSSGDRTYYEQYF.

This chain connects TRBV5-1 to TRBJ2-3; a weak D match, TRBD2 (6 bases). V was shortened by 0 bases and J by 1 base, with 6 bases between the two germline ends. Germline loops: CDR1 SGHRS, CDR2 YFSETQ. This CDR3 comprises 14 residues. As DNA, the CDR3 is TGCGCCAGCAGCTTGGCTAGCGGCACAGATACGCAGTATTTT. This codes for CASSLASGTDTQYF.

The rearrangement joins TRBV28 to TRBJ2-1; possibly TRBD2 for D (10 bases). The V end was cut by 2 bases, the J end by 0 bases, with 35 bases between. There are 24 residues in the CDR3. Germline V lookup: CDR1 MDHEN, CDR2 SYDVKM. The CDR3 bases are TGTGCCAGCAGTTTACCACCGGGACAGGGTTTCGCTAGCGGGGGCCAAAGCTCCTACAATGAGCAGTTCTTC. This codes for CASSLPPGQGFASGGQSSYNEQFF.

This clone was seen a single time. This CDR3 is CASIRQETQYF. As DNA, the CDR3 is TGTGCCAGCATCAGGCAAGAGACCCAGTACTTC. The V call is TRBV5-5, the J call TRBJ2-5; D not resolved. Germline-derived CDR1 and CDR2 are SGHKS and YYEKEE (reference sequence). Trimming pared 6 bases from V and 2 bases from J, leaving 5 bases between. This CDR3 is 11 amino acids long. Full variable domain (missing parts from reference TRBV5-5 and TRBJ2-5): DAGVTQSPTHLIKTRGQQVTLRCSPISGHKSVSWYQQVLGQGPQFIFQYYEKEERGRGNFPDRFSARQFPNYSSELNVNALLLGDSALYLCASIRQETQYFGPGTRLLVL.

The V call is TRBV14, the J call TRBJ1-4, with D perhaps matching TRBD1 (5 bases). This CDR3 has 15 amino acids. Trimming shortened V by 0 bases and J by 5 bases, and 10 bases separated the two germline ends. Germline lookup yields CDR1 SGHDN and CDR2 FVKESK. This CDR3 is CASSQDQGRNEKLFF. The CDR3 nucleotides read TGTGCCAGCAGCCAAGATCAGGGCAGAAATGAAAAACTGTTTTTT.

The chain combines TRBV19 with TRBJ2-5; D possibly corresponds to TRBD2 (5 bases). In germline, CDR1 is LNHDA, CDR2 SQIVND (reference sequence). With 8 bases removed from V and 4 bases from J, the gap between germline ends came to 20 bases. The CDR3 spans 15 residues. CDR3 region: CASSLDSSLGETQYF. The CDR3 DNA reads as TGTGCCAGTTCTCTGGACTCTTCCCTAGGAGAGACCCAGTACTTC.

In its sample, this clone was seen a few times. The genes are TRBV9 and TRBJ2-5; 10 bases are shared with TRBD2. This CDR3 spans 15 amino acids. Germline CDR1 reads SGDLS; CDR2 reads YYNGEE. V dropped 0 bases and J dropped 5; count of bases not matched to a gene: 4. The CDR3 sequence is CASSVEDSGGETQYF. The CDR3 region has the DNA TGTGCCAGCAGCGTAGAGGATAGCGGGGGGGAGACCCAGTACTTC.

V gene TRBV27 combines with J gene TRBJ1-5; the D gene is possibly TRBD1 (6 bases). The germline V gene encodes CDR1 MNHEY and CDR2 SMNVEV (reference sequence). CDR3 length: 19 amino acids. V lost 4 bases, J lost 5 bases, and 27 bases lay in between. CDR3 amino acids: CASSSTYLGGRGLYQPQHF. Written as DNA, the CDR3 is TGTGCCAGCAGTTCTACCTACTTAGGAGGCAGGGGTCTATATCAGCCCCAGCATTTT.

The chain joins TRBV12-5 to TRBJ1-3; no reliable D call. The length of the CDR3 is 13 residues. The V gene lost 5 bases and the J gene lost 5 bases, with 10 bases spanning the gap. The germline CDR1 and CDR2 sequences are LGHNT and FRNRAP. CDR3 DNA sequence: TGTGCTAGTGGTCCTCTTGAGAGAAACACCATATATTTT. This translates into CASGPLERNTIYF.

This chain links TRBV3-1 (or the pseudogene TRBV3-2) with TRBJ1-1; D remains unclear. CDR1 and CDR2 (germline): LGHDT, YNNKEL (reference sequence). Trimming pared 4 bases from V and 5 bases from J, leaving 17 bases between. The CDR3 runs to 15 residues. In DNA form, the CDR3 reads TGTGCCAGCAGCCTACCCCTCCGGGGATTGACTGAAGCTTTCTTT. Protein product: CASSLPLRGLTEAFF.